Listed here are 4 T cell receptor beta chains from one sample, sequenced in a study of graft-versus-host responses after intestinal transplantation. The method was immunoSEQ multiplex PCR; TCRdb's version includes in-frame clones alone and lacks a portion of them. In the table there are about 97,000 clones, around 90% of which are singletons. The material sequenced was PBMCs, taken roughly 450 days after intestinal transplant. Source of these receptors: a human patient who received an intestinal transplant, so some T cells may come from the graft donor.

V gene TRBV6-1 combines with J gene TRBJ2-7, with D tentatively TRBD2 (6 bases). From germline, CDR1 is MNHNS and CDR2 SASEGT. The CDR3 sequence is 14 residues long. V was clipped by 5 bases and J by 3 bases, with 14 bases between them. DNA of the CDR3: TGTGCCAGCAGTATCCGGGACTCTAACTACGAGCAGTACTTC. Translating gives CASSIRDSNYEQYF.

The rearrangement joins TRBV7-2 to TRBJ1-5; D unresolved. V was trimmed by 5 bases and J by 1 base, leaving 15 bases between them. CDR3 length: 16 amino acids. Germline-derived CDR1 and CDR2 are SGHTA and FQGNSA. CDR3 residues: CASSPGPYLSNQPQHF. The CDR3 region has the DNA TGTGCCAGCAGCCCTGGACCCTACCTAAGCAATCAGCCCCAGCATTTT. The full variable domain, completed using reference TRBV7-2 and TRBJ1-5, is GAGVSQSPSNKVTEKGKDVELRCDPISGHTALYWYRQSLGQGLEFLIYFQGNSAPDKSGLPSDRFSAERTGGSVSTLTIQRTQQEDSAVYLCASSPGPYLSNQPQHFGDGTRLSIL.

This rearrangement joins TRBV6-1 to TRBJ1-5; 10 bases agree with TRBD1. CDR3 length: 14 amino acids. The J segment lost 5 bases and the V segment lost 5 bases, leaving 3 bases of the junction unmatched. The germline V gene has CDR1 MNHNS and CDR2 SASEGT. CDR3: CASSRDRGHQPQHF. The CDR3 nucleotides are TGTGCCAGCAGTAGGGACAGGGGCCATCAGCCCCAGCATTTT.

This chain links TRBV4-2 with TRBJ1-5; no firm D call. Germline V CDR1 and CDR2: LGHNA, YNFKEQ. V lost 4 bases to trimming and J lost 8 bases, with 18 bases between them. There are 15 residues in the CDR3. The CDR3 spells CASSPTSLNEEPQHF. CDR3 sequence (DNA): TGTGCCAGCAGCCCCACCAGCCTCAACGAGGAGCCCCAGCATTTT.